Presented here are 19 T cell receptor beta chains from one specimen sequenced in a study of blood T cell repertoires in COVID-19. Sequencing was performed with immunoSEQ multiplex PCR; in TCRdb, only in-frame clones are kept and a portion is missing. Of roughly 220,000 clones in the sample, approximately 82% were seen once. Sequences were obtained from PBMCs or T cells enriched from blood (not recorded which). The receptors were gathered from a man in his forties or fifties who had recovered from COVID-19.

This clone was recorded only once. This sequence joins TRBV24-1 and TRBJ2-2; the D is unclear. Germline V gene sequence: CDR1 KGHDR, CDR2 SFDVKD. V was cut by 4 bases and J by 3 bases, with 2 bases left in between. This CDR3 has 12 residues. The CDR3 coding sequence is TGTGCCACCAGTGACGACACCGGGGAGCTGTTTTTT. Its translation is CATSDDTGELFF.

This chain links TRBV7-9 with TRBJ2-7; a weak D match, TRBD1 (5 bases). Germline values: CDR1 SEHNR, CDR2 FQNEAQ (reference sequence). This CDR3 has 15 residues. Trimming stripped 1 base from V and 1 base from J, with 11 bases between. CDR3 sequence reads: CASSLEVAGSYEQYF. DNA of the CDR3: TGTGCCAGCAGCTTAGAAGTGGCAGGGTCCTACGAGCAGTACTTC.

This clone has a single count. The rearrangement uses TRBV10-3 and TRBJ2-3; 9 bases fit TRBD2. CDR1 is ENHRY and CDR2 is SYGVKD in the germline V gene. The CDR3 consists of 16 residues. V dropped 7 bases and J dropped 0; count of bases not matched to a gene: 8. The CDR3: CAIKTSGGASTDTQYF. As DNA, the CDR3 is TGTGCCATCAAGACTAGCGGAGGGGCTAGCACAGATACGCAGTATTTT.

This chain uses TRBV10-3 with TRBJ1-1, with 9 positions matching TRBD1. The length of the CDR3 is 14 residues. The germline gives CDR1 ENHRY, CDR2 SYGVKD. V lost 10 bases and J lost 2; bases outside the gene matches: 8. Here the CDR3 reads CATTRDRANTEAFF. The CDR3 DNA reads as TGTGCCACTACCCGGGACAGGGCTAACACTGAAGCTTTCTTT.

The chain is built from TRBV5-1 and TRBJ1-5; D unresolved. The CDR3 runs to 14 residues. The germline V gene encodes CDR1 SGHRS and CDR2 YFSETQ. Trimming shortened V by 0 bases and J by 7 bases, and 11 bases separated the two germline ends. The CDR3 region is CASSLDGERQPQHF. Here the CDR3 DNA reads TGCGCCAGCAGCTTGGACGGGGAAAGACAGCCCCAGCATTTT.

The V call is TRBV5-4, the J call TRBJ2-3, with 7 bases fitting TRBD2. The V segment lost 4 bases and the J segment 2 bases; nucleotides outside the gene matches: 4. The CDR3 runs 14 residues. CDR1 and CDR2 (germline): SGHNT, YYREEE (reference sequence). Written as DNA, the CDR3 is TGTGCCAGCAGCCGGGACTACCCCACAGATACGCAGTATTTT. Translating it yields CASSRDYPTDTQYF.

V is TRBV7-9 and J is TRBJ1-3, with 8 bases matching TRBD1. The length of the CDR3 is 14 residues. Germline lookup yields CDR1 SEHNR and CDR2 FQNEAQ (reference sequence). V shed 4 bases and J 8 bases; nucleotides not matched to a gene: 7. CDR3 protein: CASSYRQGSDTIYF. CDR3 sequence (DNA): TGTGCCAGCAGCTATCGACAGGGGTCGGACACCATATATTTT.

The chain carries TRBV9 and TRBJ1-3; D not resolved. This CDR3 region has 14 residues. Germline loops: CDR1 SGDLS, CDR2 YYNGEE. Trimming removed 2 bases at V and 0 bases at J, with 6 bases between. This CDR3 reads CASSVSNSGNTIYF. The CDR3 bases are TGTGCCAGCAGCGTTTCCAACTCTGGAAACACCATATATTTT.

This clone has just one count. The genes are TRBV18 and TRBJ2-3; D is ambiguous. Germline V lookup: CDR1 KGHSH, CDR2 LQKENI. This CDR3 is 15 amino acids long. V was cut by 3 bases and J by 0 bases, with 10 bases left in between. This CDR3 reads CASSPLTTSTDTQYF. CDR3 in DNA: TGTGCCAGCTCACCCCTTACCACTAGCACAGATACGCAGTATTTT.

This clone was seen a single time. The chain employs TRBV7-9 and TRBJ2-2; TRBD1 matches at 9 bases. Germline values: CDR1 SEHNR, CDR2 FQNEAQ (reference sequence). CDR3 length: 15 amino acids. The J segment lost 3 bases and the V segment lost 5 bases, leaving 4 bases of the junction unmatched. The CDR3 sequence is CASSSRDRDTGELFF. CDR3 sequence (DNA): TGTGCCAGCAGCAGCCGGGACAGGGACACCGGGGAGCTGTTTTTT.

The V gene is TRBV5-4, the J gene TRBJ2-7, with D possibly matching TRBD2 (5 bases). Deletions cut 4 bases from V and 4 bases from J, with 12 bases between. Germline CDR1 is SGHNT and CDR2 is YYREEE (reference sequence). The length of the CDR3 is 13 residues. The CDR3 DNA follows: TGTGCCAGCAGCAGCGGCTCAGATTACGAGCAGTACTTC. Its translation: CASSSGSDYEQYF.

This clone has just one count. This chain connects TRBV27 to TRBJ1-1, with 8 positions matching TRBD1. Unmatched junction bases numbered 16, after V lost 6 bases and J lost 1 base. CDR3 length equals 18 residues. CDR1 MNHEY and CDR2 SMNVEV come from the germline V gene (reference sequence). The CDR3 DNA reads as TGTGCCAGCAGCCCCGGGACAGGTTCGATCGAATCGAACACTGAAGCTTTCTTT. Its translation: CASSPGTGSIESNTEAFF.

This clone turned up a few times. The chain combines TRBV28 with TRBJ2-2; 10 bases match TRBD1. CDR3 size: 16 residues. After removal of 6 bases from V and 1 base from J, the junction contained 5 bases not matched to a gene. CDR1 and CDR2 from the germline V gene are MDHEN and SYDVKM. The CDR3 sequence: CASSQTGGQNTGELFF. The DNA for the CDR3 is TGTGCCAGCAGCCAGACAGGGGGCCAGAACACCGGGGAGCTGTTTTTT.

The chain links TRBV19 to TRBJ1-5; no firm D call. The CDR3 totals 13 residues. Between the trimmed V and J ends, which lost 5 bases and 6 bases, there was a span of 11 bases. Germline V gives CDR1 LNHDA, CDR2 SQIVND (reference sequence). CDR3 nucleotides: TGTGCCAGTAGTCCCACCCGGGGTCAGCCCCAGCATTTT. Residues: CASSPTRGQPQHF. Drawing the rest from reference TRBV19 and TRBJ1-5, the complete variable domain is DGGITQSPKYLFRKEGQNVTLSCEQNLNHDAMYWYRQDPGQGLRLIYYSQIVNDFQKGDIAEGYSVSREKKESFPLTVTSAQKNPTAFYLCASSPTRGQPQHFGDGTRLSIL.

The chain employs TRBV10-1 and TRBJ1-1; 8 bases match TRBD1. V was clipped by 6 bases and J by 10 bases; unmatched bases: 10. CDR1 and CDR2 (germline): WNHNN, SYGVQD (reference sequence). The CDR3 is 13 residues long. The CDR3: CASSSGQGGRAFF. The DNA for the CDR3 is TGCGCCAGCAGCTCCGGACAGGGCGGTAGAGCTTTCTTT.

This chain uses TRBV10-3 with TRBJ1-6; D is ambiguous. Germline loops: CDR1 ENHRY, CDR2 SYGVKD. The CDR3 is 15 residues long. Trimming shortened V by 2 bases and J by 4 bases, and 9 bases separated the two germline ends. CDR3 protein: CAISETLVYNSPLHF. DNA for the CDR3: TGTGCCATCAGTGAGACTCTGGTTTATAATTCACCCCTCCACTTT.

This clone was seen many times. The chain employs TRBV18 and TRBJ2-1; maybe TRBD2 (5 bases). V was cut by 3 bases and J by 7 bases, with 10 bases left in between. This CDR3 comprises 13 residues. Germline V lookup: CDR1 KGHSH, CDR2 LQKENI. In nucleotides, the CDR3 is TGTGCCAGCTCACCCTTACTAGGTAATGAGCAGTTCTTC. It encodes CASSPLLGNEQFF.

This chain uses TRBV28 with TRBJ2-1; 12 nucleotides line up with TRBD2. Looked up from germline, CDR1 is MDHEN and CDR2 is SYDVKM. The CDR3 runs to 17 residues. V shed 6 bases and J 8 bases; nucleotides not matched to a gene: 14. This chain's CDR3 is CASRGRWRLAGVDEQFF. The CDR3 DNA reads as TGTGCCAGCAGGGGCAGATGGAGACTAGCGGGGGTGGATGAGCAGTTCTTC. Drawing the rest from reference TRBV28 and TRBJ2-1, the complete variable domain is DVKVTQSSRYLVKRTGEKVFLECVQDMDHENMFWYRQDPGLGLRLIYFSYDVKMKEKGDIPEGYSVSREKKERFSLILESASTNQTSMYLCASRGRWRLAGVDEQFFGPGTRLTVL.

This clone was counted once. The chain joins TRBV5-1 to TRBJ1-2, with 9 bases identical to TRBD1. Germline V gives CDR1 SGHRS, CDR2 YFSETQ. The CDR3 sequence is 13 residues long. After removal of 4 bases from V and 6 bases from J, the junction contained 4 bases not matched to a gene. The CDR3 reads CASSLTGGDGYTF. The CDR3 bases are TGCGCCAGCAGCCTCACAGGGGGCGATGGCTACACCTTC.